One and the same sample provided the 25 T cell receptor beta chains below, sequenced in a study of T cell responses to AZD1222 COVID-19 vaccine. Produced via immunoSEQ multiplex PCR; TCRdb's table is partial and in-frame only. The sample has around 140,000 clones; more than 85% are singletons. The material sequenced was peripheral blood, taken 28 days after the second AZD1222 dose. The receptors shown here come from an adult who received the AZD1222 COVID-19 vaccine.

The J gene is TRBJ2-1, the V gene TRBV7-6, with 7 bases matching TRBD2. The V and J ends lost 5 bases and 0 bases, in that order; junction bases with no gene match: 19. The CDR3 runs to 20 residues. Per germline, CDR1 SGHVS and CDR2 FNYEAQ. CDR3: CASSPSDRDYIRNSYNEQFF. For the CDR3, the DNA is TGTGCCAGCAGCCCCTCAGACCGGGACTACATAAGAAACTCCTACAATGAGCAGTTCTTC.

The chain combines TRBV5-1 with TRBJ2-5; no reliable D call. The CDR3 length is 11 residues. Germline assignment: CDR1 SGHRS and CDR2 YFSETQ. V lost 0 bases and J 5 bases, leaving 2 bases between the germline ends. CDR3 protein: CASSLDETQYF. The CDR3 region has the DNA TGCGCCAGCAGCTTGGACGAGACCCAGTACTTC.

This sequence joins TRBV10-3 and TRBJ1-2, with a weak D call TRBD1 (5 bases). Per germline, CDR1 ENHRY and CDR2 SYGVKD. This CDR3 spans 11 amino acids. The V gene lost 10 bases and the J gene lost 6 bases, with 12 bases spanning the gap. In DNA, the CDR3 is TGTGCCACGGGACGAAGGGATGGCTACACCTTC. Translated, it gives CATGRRDGYTF.

The chain is built from TRBV5-1 and TRBJ2-2; TRBD2 matches 9 bases. The CDR3 is 14 residues long. The junction had 7 bases not matched to a gene; V was cut back by 9 bases and J by 4 bases. Germline lookup yields CDR1 SGHRS and CDR2 YFSETQ. CDR3: CATASGESTGELFF. The CDR3 region has the DNA TGCGCCACGGCTAGCGGGGAAAGCACCGGGGAGCTGTTTTTT.

V is TRBV7-2 and J is TRBJ2-3; no definite D call. V was clipped by 3 bases and J by 4 bases, with 17 bases between them. This CDR3 contains 16 residues. In germline, CDR1 is SGHTA, CDR2 FQGNSA. The CDR3 region has the DNA TGTGCCAGCAGCTTGCGCCTCACCGGTGGGGCAGATACGCAGTATTTT. Encoded protein: CASSLRLTGGADTQYF. Filled out from reference TRBV7-2 and TRBJ2-3, the complete variable domain reads GAGVSQSPSNKVTEKGKDVELRCDPISGHTALYWYRQSLGQGLEFLIYFQGNSAPDKSGLPSDRFSAERTGGSVSTLTIQRTQQEDSAVYLCASSLRLTGGADTQYFGPGTRLTVL.

The chain uses TRBV2 and TRBJ1-5; tentatively, D is TRBD1 (5 bases). Germline-derived CDR1 and CDR2 are SNHLY and FYNNEI. Trimming removed 4 bases at V and 1 base at J, with 11 bases between. The CDR3 contains 15 residues. The CDR3 DNA reads as TGTGCCAGCAGTGTTGGGGCAGGAAGCAATCAGCCCCAGCATTTT. Translating gives CASSVGAGSNQPQHF.

The V gene is TRBV7-9, the J gene TRBJ1-2, with D possibly matching TRBD1 (5 bases). CDR1 SEHNR and CDR2 FQNEAQ come from the germline V gene (reference sequence). The V end lost 2 bases, the J end lost 3 bases, and 13 bases lay between the germline ends. This CDR3 has 15 amino acids. The CDR3 DNA follows: TGTGCCAGCAGCTTACTCGAAGGGGTTGACTATGGCTACACCTTC. Residues: CASSLLEGVDYGYTF.

V and J are TRBV7-2 and TRBJ2-7, with D possibly being TRBD1 (6 bases). Trimming stripped 5 bases from V and 4 bases from J, with 15 bases between. This CDR3 is 14 amino acids long. Germline-derived CDR1 and CDR2 are SGHTA and FQGNSA. The CDR3 nucleotides are TGTGCCAGCAGCCCCTGGCCAGGGGCGTACGAGCAGTACTTC. It is translated as CASSPWPGAYEQYF.

This chain uses TRBV4-1 with TRBJ2-6; weak D call: TRBD2 (5 bases). The V end was cut by 8 bases, the J end by 3 bases, with 14 bases between. The CDR3 covers 15 residues. Germline loops: CDR1 MGHRA, CDR2 YSYEKL. CDR3 residues: CASSDIGVGANVLTF. Here the CDR3 DNA reads TGCGCCAGCTCGGATATCGGGGTTGGGGCCAACGTCCTGACTTTC.

The V and J genes are TRBV25-1 and TRBJ2-7, with a tentative D call TRBD2 (5 bases). From germline, CDR1 is MGHDK and CDR2 SYGVNS. V lost 7 bases, J lost 7 bases, and 26 bases lay in between. CDR3 length: 16 residues. CDR3 in amino acids: CASTDGVDYDRPEQYF. The CDR3 coding sequence is TGTGCCAGCACCGATGGGGTAGACTATGATCGGCCGGAGCAGTACTTC.

The chain uses TRBV6-6 and TRBJ2-2, with 8 positions matching TRBD1. This CDR3 spans 15 amino acids. CDR1 and CDR2 from the germline V gene are MNHNY and SVGAGI (reference sequence). J was trimmed by 3 bases and V by 5 bases; bases with no gene match: 5. The CDR3 nucleotides read TGTGCCAGCAGTCGGACAGGGCCATACACCGGGGAGCTGTTTTTT. It encodes CASSRTGPYTGELFF.

The rearrangement links TRBV27 to TRBJ2-4; D gene uncertain. Germline V lookup: CDR1 MNHEY, CDR2 SMNVEV (reference sequence). The V gene lost 3 bases and the J gene lost 0 bases, with 12 bases spanning the gap. The CDR3 length is 16 residues. The CDR3: CASSFGRLLAKNIQYF. CDR3 DNA: TGTGCCAGCAGTTTTGGTAGGCTTCTAGCCAAAAACATTCAGTACTTC.

The V call is TRBV18, the J call TRBJ2-3, with D possibly being TRBD2 (6 bases). This CDR3 is built from 15 residues. Deletions cut 3 bases from V and 1 base from J, with 11 bases between. Germline V gene data show CDR1 as KGHSH and CDR2 as LQKENI. The CDR3 is CASSPTVAGTDTQYF. CDR3 DNA sequence: TGTGCCAGCTCACCCACCGTAGCGGGCACAGATACGCAGTATTTT.

The rearrangement links TRBV7-3 to TRBJ2-3; D assignment may be TRBD1 or TRBD2 (5 bases each). Germline V gives CDR1 SGHTA, CDR2 FQGTGA. The CDR3 has 16 amino acids. Trimming removed 5 bases from V and 0 bases from J, with 15 bases in between. The CDR3 nucleotides are TGTGCCAGCAGCCCTCAGGGAGCGGCCAGCACAGATACGCAGTATTTT. Translated, it gives CASSPQGAASTDTQYF.

This sequence joins TRBV2 and TRBJ1-1; D is unresolved. V lost 6 bases, J lost 6 bases, and 8 bases lay in between. Germline V gene data show CDR1 as SNHLY and CDR2 as FYNNEI. CDR3 length: 11 amino acids. As DNA, the CDR3 is TGTGCCAGCAGCGATCCATCTGAAGCTTTCTTT. Translated, it gives CASSDPSEAFF.

V gene TRBV2 combines with J gene TRBJ1-5, with D unclear. CDR3 length equals 13 residues. Germline V CDR1 and CDR2: SNHLY, FYNNEI. Trimming left V 6 bases short and J 4 bases short, with 10 bases between. The CDR3 coding sequence is TGTGCCAGCAGAAACCAGGAAAATCAGCCCCAGCATTTT. It specifies CASRNQENQPQHF. Full variable domain (missing parts from reference TRBV2 and TRBJ1-5): EPEVTQTPSHQVTQMGQEVILRCVPISNHLYFYWYRQILGQKVEFLVSFYNNEISEKSEIFDDQFSVERPDGSNFTLKIRSTKLEDSAMYFCASRNQENQPQHFGDGTRLSIL.

The chain links TRBV19 to TRBJ1-1, with D unresolved. The CDR3 loop spans 12 amino acids. From germline, CDR1 is LNHDA and CDR2 SQIVND (reference sequence). Trimming took 7 bases from V and 1 from J, leaving 7 bases between them. This CDR3 is CASISPNTEAFF. DNA for the CDR3: TGTGCCAGTATTAGTCCGAACACTGAAGCTTTCTTT.

The V call is TRBV7-9, the J call TRBJ2-7; the match to TRBD1 covers 9 bases. This CDR3 is built from 14 residues. The germline V gene encodes CDR1 SEHNR and CDR2 FQNEAQ (reference sequence). V dropped 6 bases and J dropped 2; count of bases not matched to a gene: 5. CDR3 DNA: TGTGCCAGCAGGATAGGACAGGGGCCCTACGAGCAGTACTTC. Encoded protein: CASRIGQGPYEQYF. The complete variable domain, with remaining parts taken from reference TRBV7-9 and TRBJ2-7, reads DTGVSQNPRHKITKRGQNVTFRCDPISEHNRLYWYRQTLGQGPEFLTYFQNEAQLEKSRLLSDRFSAERPKGSFSTLEIQRTEQGDSAMYLCASRIGQGPYEQYFGPGTRLTVT.

The CDR3 here is CASSQAQFYEQYF. CDR3 bases: TGTGCCAGCAGCCAAGCCCAGTTCTACGAGCAGTACTTC. The chain carries TRBV14 and TRBJ2-7; D gene unclear. V was trimmed by 1 base and J by 3 bases, leaving 7 bases between them. Germline CDR1 reads SGHDN; CDR2 reads FVKESK. The CDR3 is 13 residues long.

This rearrangement joins TRBV7-3 to TRBJ2-2, with 7 nucleotides matching TRBD2. CDR3 length equals 15 residues. The junction had 4 bases not matched to a gene; V was cut back by 6 bases and J by 0 bases. From germline, CDR1 is SGHTA and CDR2 FQGTGA. The CDR3 coding sequence is TGTGCCAGCAGGAGCGCGGGGGCGAACACCGGGGAGCTGTTTTTT. Its protein is CASRSAGANTGELFF. The full variable domain, its missing parts supplied by reference TRBV7-3 and TRBJ2-2, is GAGVSQTPSNKVTEKGKYVELRCDPISGHTALYWYRQSLGQGPEFLIYFQGTGAADDSGLPNDRFFAVRPEGSVSTLKIQRTERGDSAVYLCASRSAGANTGELFFGEGSRLTVL.

This clone has just one count. CDR3: CASRLAGALRAGANVLTF. In DNA, the CDR3 is TGTGCCAGCAGGCTCGCGGGGGCGCTTCGAGCTGGGGCCAACGTCCTGACTTTC. The genes are TRBV11-3 and TRBJ2-6; a weak D match, TRBD2 (7 bases). The CDR3 covers 18 residues. The germline V gene has CDR1 SGHNT and CDR2 YENEEA. The V end lost 6 bases, the J end lost 2 bases, and 20 bases lay between the germline ends.

This clone was found a few times. The chain carries TRBV5-8 and TRBJ2-2; the D is unclear. Germline CDR1 is SGHTS and CDR2 is YDEGEE. The CDR3 consists of 12 residues. V lost 5 bases and J 3 bases, leaving 5 bases between the germline ends. In nucleotides, the CDR3 is TGTGCCAGCAGTTCCTACACCGGGGAGCTGTTTTTT. It specifies CASSSYTGELFF.

The CDR3 sequence is CASSLDRVRNQPQHF. CDR3 in DNA: TGCGCCAGCAGCCTGGACAGGGTGCGCAATCAGCCCCAGCATTTT. V gene TRBV4-1 combines with J gene TRBJ1-5; 8 bases are a match to TRBD1. The CDR3 runs 15 residues. CDR1 and CDR2 from the germline V gene are MGHRA and YSYEKL. Trimming removed 4 bases from V and 2 bases from J; junction bases left unmatched: 4.

The rearrangement links TRBV24-1 to TRBJ2-2, with D tentatively TRBD1 (6 bases). With 8 bases removed from V and 2 bases from J, the gap between germline ends came to 11 bases. Germline CDR1 is KGHDR and CDR2 is SFDVKD. The CDR3 length is 14 residues. The CDR3 sequence: CATKQGPNTGELFF. The CDR3 DNA is TGTGCCACCAAACAGGGCCCAAACACCGGGGAGCTGTTTTTT.

The chain has TRBV9 and TRBJ2-7; D tentatively reads TRBD1 or TRBD2 (5 bases each). The CDR3 spans 14 residues. CDR1 SGDLS and CDR2 YYNGEE come from the germline V gene. V was pared by 3 bases and J by 1 base, with 11 bases between. The CDR3 DNA follows: TGTGCCAGCAGCGGCCGGGACGCATCCTACGAGCAGTACTTC. This sequence encodes CASSGRDASYEQYF.